Shown below are 16 T cell receptor beta chains from a single sample sequenced in a study of blood T cell repertoires in COVID-19. Generated by immunoSEQ multiplex PCR, the TCRdb table keeps only in-frame clones and is missing some. The data show some 200,000 clones, roughly nine tenths seen once. The sample comprised peripheral blood. The origin of the receptors is a man in his sixties with active or convalescent COVID-19.

The CDR3 protein is CASSLTRDRGPGNIQYF. Written as DNA, the CDR3 is TGTGCCAGCAGCTTGACCCGGGACAGGGGGCCGGGAAACATTCAGTACTTC. The rearrangement uses TRBV5-6 and TRBJ2-4; 12 bases match TRBD1. V was pared by 1 base and J by 6 bases, with 8 bases of the junction left unmatched. CDR1 SGHDT and CDR2 YYEEEE come from the germline V gene. The CDR3 covers 17 residues.

The chain recombines TRBV1 with TRBJ1-1. TRBV1 is noted as a pseudogene. The CDR3 consists of 15 residues. The CDR3 sequence: CTSSQREGLNTEAFF. CDR3 DNA: TGCACCAGCAGCCAAAGGGAGGGTCTGAACACTGAAGCTTTCTTT.

V is TRBV23-1 and J is TRBJ2-1; TRBD2 agrees at 11 bases. TRBV23-1 is an open reading frame whose function is uncertain. J was trimmed by 12 bases and V by 4 bases; bases with no gene match: 8. The CDR3 consists of 14 residues. The CDR3 sequence: CASSLYPLAGGQFF. The DNA for the CDR3 is TGCGCCAGCAGTCTTTACCCCCTAGCGGGGGGGCAGTTCTTC.

This clone was seen once. The chain joins TRBV24-1 to TRBJ2-5, with D possibly TRBD2 on 5 matching bases. Germline lookup yields CDR1 KGHDR and CDR2 SFDVKD. V lost 4 bases and J 3 bases, leaving 11 bases between the germline ends. This CDR3 contains 14 residues. The CDR3 nucleotides read TGTGCCACCAGTGACACCGGGAACAAAGAGACCCAGTACTTC. Translated: CATSDTGNKETQYF.

The gene calls are TRBV27 and TRBJ2-3; 10 nucleotides line up with TRBD2. The trim removed 8 bases at V and 8 bases at J, leaving 13 bases unmatched. Germline loops: CDR1 MNHEY, CDR2 SMNVEV (reference sequence). This CDR3 is 15 amino acids long. This chain's CDR3 is CASEILAGKLGTQYF. CDR3 sequence (DNA): TGTGCCAGCGAAATACTAGCGGGGAAGTTAGGTACGCAGTATTTT.

This clone has a handful of counts. This chain links TRBV5-4 with TRBJ2-7; TRBD2 matches 7 bases. Germline V gives CDR1 SGHNT, CDR2 YYREEE (reference sequence). Trimming at V came to 1 base and at J to 6 bases, leaving 7 bases not matched to a gene. This CDR3 comprises 14 residues. CDR3 residues: CASSLNSREGEQYF. The DNA for the CDR3 is TGTGCCAGCAGCTTGAACAGCAGGGAGGGCGAGCAGTACTTC.

This sequence joins TRBV6-5 and TRBJ1-3; tentatively, D is TRBD1 (5 bases). CDR3 length: 14 amino acids. Germline CDR1 MNHEY, CDR2 SVGAGI. V lost 8 bases to trimming and J lost 4 bases, with 15 bases between them. The CDR3 nucleotides are TGTGCCAGCGGGGAGGGACTAAGAGGAAACACCATATATTTT. Amino acids: CASGEGLRGNTIYF.

The DNA for the CDR3 is TGTGCCAGCAGTTACGCAGAGAACACTGAAGCTTTCTTT. Translation: CASSYAENTEAFF. The rearrangement joins TRBV6-6 to TRBJ1-1, with unresolved D. Trimming took 2 bases from V and 1 from J, leaving 5 bases between them. The CDR3 has 13 amino acids. Germline CDR1 and CDR2: MNHNY and SVGAGI (reference sequence).

The chain carries TRBV15 and TRBJ2-1; 8 nucleotides agree with TRBD2. Losses at the gene ends were 0 bases for V and 6 bases for J; bases not matched to a gene: 7. The germline CDR1 and CDR2 sequences are LNHNV and YYDKDF (reference sequence). CDR3 length: 16 residues. Written as DNA, the CDR3 is TGTGCCACCAGCAGAGACCTGACTAGCGTTGTCAATGAGCAGTTCTTC. Amino acid sequence: CATSRDLTSVVNEQFF.

The chain links TRBV6-5 to TRBJ1-2; D remains ambiguous. Trimming removed 6 bases at V and 6 bases at J, with 20 bases between. The CDR3 loop spans 15 amino acids. The germline gives CDR1 MNHEY, CDR2 SVGAGI. The CDR3 nucleotides are TGTGCCAGCAGACCCCCGGGGAGGGCTTCTAATGGCTACACCTTC. This codes for CASRPPGRASNGYTF.

The chain couples TRBV5-5 to TRBJ1-2; 7 bases fit TRBD1. The CDR3 is 14 amino acids. CDR1 is SGHKS and CDR2 is YYEKEE in the germline V gene (reference sequence). Germline trimming cut 3 bases from V and 2 bases from J; bases unmatched to any gene: 4. The chain's CDR3 is CASSSAGGNYGYTF. As DNA, the CDR3 is TGTGCCAGCAGCTCTGCAGGGGGAAACTATGGCTACACCTTC. The whole variable domain, remainder taken from reference TRBV5-5 and TRBJ1-2, is DAGVTQSPTHLIKTRGQQVTLRCSPISGHKSVSWYQQVLGQGPQFIFQYYEKEERGRGNFPDRFSARQFPNYSSELNVNALLLGDSALYLCASSSAGGNYGYTFGSGTRLTVV.

This chain uses TRBV9 with TRBJ2-3; D not certain. The CDR3 consists of 15 residues. V gave up 0 bases and J gave up 2 bases, with 10 bases separating them. The germline gives CDR1 SGDLS, CDR2 YYNGEE. CDR3 in amino acids: CASSVGASNTDTQYF. The CDR3 DNA sequence: TGTGCCAGCAGCGTAGGAGCCTCTAACACAGATACGCAGTATTTT.

V and J are TRBV6-1 and TRBJ2-3, with a tentative D call TRBD1 (6 bases). The CDR3 length is 17 residues. The V gene's germline CDR1 is MNHNS and CDR2 SASEGT. The V and J ends lost 2 bases and 0 bases respectively, with 15 bases between them. Written as DNA, the CDR3 is TGTGCCAGCAGTGAATTTGATACAGGGCCCAGCACAGATACGCAGTATTTT. Protein sequence: CASSEFDTGPSTDTQYF.

In its sample, this clone was seen once. V usage is TRBV2 and J usage is TRBJ1-2, with 8 bases that match TRBD1. V lost 5 bases to trimming and J lost 7 bases; unmatched junction nucleotides: 15. In germline, CDR1 is SNHLY, CDR2 FYNNEI. CDR3 length: 16 residues. The CDR3 spells CASSPRTRTGIGGYTF. In DNA, the CDR3 is TGTGCCAGCAGTCCTAGAACTAGGACAGGGATTGGTGGCTACACCTTC.

The table lists this clone with a few counts. The V gene is TRBV6-6, the J gene TRBJ1-1, with 7 bases aligning to TRBD1. Trimming at V came to 5 bases and at J to 1 base, leaving 4 bases not matched to a gene. The CDR3 runs to 14 residues. Germline CDR1 reads MNHNY; CDR2 reads SVGAGI (reference sequence). In DNA form, the CDR3 reads TGTGCCAGCAGTCTAGGGACAGCGAACACTGAAGCTTTCTTT. It is translated as CASSLGTANTEAFF.

The V gene is TRBV30, the J gene TRBJ2-7, with D perhaps TRBD1 (6 bases). Trimming took off 2 bases at V and 6 bases at J, with 14 bases between the two ends. Germline V gene sequence: CDR1 GTSNPN, CDR2 SVGIG (reference sequence). This CDR3 region has 13 residues. Here the CDR3 reads CAWSSGERGEQYF. The CDR3 DNA is TGTGCCTGGAGTTCAGGGGAGAGGGGCGAGCAGTACTTC.